Below, 15 T cell receptor beta chains from the same sample are listed, as sequenced in a study of blood T cell repertoires in COVID-19. TCRdb keeps only in-frame clones here, not all; method: immunoSEQ multiplex PCR. The sample lists about 160,000 clones, approximately 79% occurring once. The source material was peripheral blood. All receptors come from a woman in her sixties or seventies with COVID-19, enrolled during active disease.

The chain links TRBV7-3 to TRBJ2-3; D might be TRBD2 (6 bases). This CDR3 has 15 amino acids. Trimming stripped 1 base from V and 0 bases from J, with 8 bases between. Germline values: CDR1 SGHTA, CDR2 FQGTGA. CDR3 DNA sequence: TGTGCCAGCAGCTTAAACGGGAGAAGCACAGATACGCAGTATTTT. It translates to CASSLNGRSTDTQYF.

The gene calls are TRBV10-3 and TRBJ1-1; D remains unclear. Per the germline V gene, CDR1 is ENHRY and CDR2 is SYGVKD. The CDR3 runs to 14 residues. Trimming took off 2 bases at V and 7 bases at J, with 14 bases between the two ends. The CDR3 here is CAISELGSGFEAFF. The CDR3 bases are TGTGCCATCAGTGAGCTTGGCAGCGGATTTGAAGCTTTCTTT.

Written as DNA, the CDR3 is TGTGCCAGCAGCGCCTCGGGTCCAAGGAGACCTGAAGCTTTCTTT. This codes for CASSASGPRRPEAFF. The chain is built from TRBV28 and TRBJ1-1; D not certain. V lost 6 bases and J lost 6, with 20 bases in between. This CDR3 contains 15 residues. Looked up from germline, CDR1 is MDHEN and CDR2 is SYDVKM.

The chain is built from TRBV4-1 and TRBJ2-1, with TRBD2 matching over 10 bases. The V and J ends lost 0 bases and 4 bases, in that order; junction bases with no gene match: 6. CDR1 MGHRA and CDR2 YSYEKL come from the germline V gene. The CDR3 runs to 17 residues. The CDR3 loop reads CASSQDGASGGYNEQFF. The CDR3 DNA reads as TGCGCCAGCAGCCAAGACGGGGCTAGCGGGGGTTACAATGAGCAGTTCTTC.

A few counts support this clone. The CDR3 protein is CASSLALGRGRADTQYF. The CDR3 nucleotides are TGCGCCAGCAGCTTGGCCTTGGGCAGGGGCAGGGCAGATACGCAGTATTTT. The chain carries TRBV5-1 and TRBJ2-3; tentative D call: TRBD1 (6 bases). The V end was cut by 0 bases, the J end by 4 bases, with 18 bases between. CDR3 size: 17 residues. Germline V gives CDR1 SGHRS, CDR2 YFSETQ. Looking up the rest from reference TRBV5-1 and TRBJ2-3 gives the full variable domain: KAGVTQTPRYLIKTRGQQVTLSCSPISGHRSVSWYQQTPGQGLQFLFEYFSETQRNKGNFPGRFSGRQFSNSRSEMNVSTLELGDSALYLCASSLALGRGRADTQYFGPGTRLTVL.

Written as DNA, the CDR3 is TGTGCCAGCAGTGAAGGGGCAGGGTTAAATGAAAAACTGTTTTTT. Its translation: CASSEGAGLNEKLFF. The chain uses TRBV6-1 and TRBJ1-4; D perhaps matches TRBD1 (5 bases). CDR3 size: 15 residues. V lost 1 base, J lost 5 bases, and 11 bases lay in between. CDR1 and CDR2 from the germline V gene are MNHNS and SASEGT.

The V call is TRBV2, the J call TRBJ2-2, with TRBD1 matching over 7 bases. The germline V gene has CDR1 SNHLY and CDR2 FYNNEI. The CDR3 is 14 amino acids. V was clipped by 7 bases and J by 1 base; unmatched bases: 3. CDR3 nucleotide sequence: TGTGCCAGCAAGGGGGCGAGGAACACCGGGGAGCTGTTTTTT. This translates into CASKGARNTGELFF.

The chain has TRBV5-1 and TRBJ2-7; D is possibly TRBD1 (6 bases). CDR1 is SGHRS and CDR2 is YFSETQ in the germline V gene. V dropped 5 bases and J dropped 7 bases, with 16 bases sitting between them. The length of the CDR3 is 13 residues. The CDR3 is CASRGAGSVEQYF. CDR3 DNA sequence: TGCGCCAGCAGGGGGGCAGGGTCCGTTGAGCAGTACTTC. The variable domain in full, completed from reference TRBV5-1 and TRBJ2-7, reads KAGVTQTPRYLIKTRGQQVTLSCSPISGHRSVSWYQQTPGQGLQFLFEYFSETQRNKGNFPGRFSGRQFSNSRSEMNVSTLELGDSALYLCASRGAGSVEQYFGPGTRLTVT.

V usage is TRBV19 and J usage is TRBJ2-7, with D possibly matching TRBD2 (5 bases). Deletions cut 7 bases from V and 2 bases from J, with 12 bases between. Germline CDR1 is LNHDA and CDR2 is SQIVND (reference sequence). CDR3 length equals 13 residues. The CDR3 protein is CASNGGLAYEQYF. For the CDR3, the DNA is TGTGCCAGTAACGGCGGGCTTGCCTACGAGCAGTACTTC.

The chain employs TRBV6-1 and TRBJ2-7; D unclear. The CDR3 sequence is 13 residues long. CDR1 and CDR2 from the germline V gene are MNHNS and SASEGT. Trimming left V 2 bases short and J 4 bases short, with 9 bases between. CDR3 in amino acids: CASSEMYGYEQYV. CDR3 nucleotide sequence: TGTGCCAGCAGTGAAATGTACGGGTACGAGCAGTACGTC.

In this sample, this clone turned up a few times. The chain couples TRBV29-1 to TRBJ1-2; 10 bases align to TRBD1. CDR1 and CDR2 from the germline V gene are SQVTM and ANQGSEA. Trimming cost V 6 bases and J 4 bases; bases outside gene matches: 2. This CDR3 is 12 amino acids long. Here the CDR3 DNA reads TGCAGCGTGGGACAGGGGCCCTATGGCTACACCTTC. Protein: CSVGQGPYGYTF.

This clone appeared a single time. CDR3 protein: CASSTSGQVSSRDYGYTF. The CDR3 DNA reads as TGTGCCAGTAGTACCTCGGGACAGGTCTCTTCGAGGGACTATGGCTACACCTTC. J is TRBJ1-2 and V is TRBV19; TRBD1 matches 8 bases. J gave up 3 bases and V 4 bases, and 16 bases lay outside the gene matches. Germline CDR1 LNHDA, CDR2 SQIVND (reference sequence). The CDR3 covers 18 residues.

V and J are TRBV7-9 and TRBJ1-3; 7 nucleotides match TRBD1. V was clipped by 5 bases and J by 2 bases; unmatched bases: 9. The CDR3 has 16 amino acids. In germline, CDR1 is SEHNR, CDR2 FQNEAQ (reference sequence). CDR3: CASSPLTGVAGNTIYF. In DNA, the CDR3 is TGTGCCAGCAGCCCTCTTACAGGGGTGGCTGGAAACACCATATATTTT.

V gene TRBV18 combines with J gene TRBJ2-5, with TRBD2 matching over 9 bases. J was trimmed by 2 bases and V by 3 bases; bases with no gene match: 4. Germline CDR1 KGHSH, CDR2 LQKENI. The CDR3 loop spans 15 amino acids. This chain's CDR3 is CASSPPSGVQETQYF. As DNA, the CDR3 is TGTGCCAGCTCACCGCCTAGCGGGGTTCAAGAGACCCAGTACTTC.

This sequence joins TRBV7-2 and TRBJ1-1; D is possibly TRBD1 (5 bases). The germline gives CDR1 SGHTA, CDR2 FQGNSA. With 6 bases removed from V and 4 bases from J, the gap between germline ends came to 18 bases. The CDR3 extends over 15 amino acids. This chain's CDR3 is CASSRGLGEITEAFF. The DNA for the CDR3 is TGTGCCAGCAGTCGGGGGTTGGGAGAGATCACTGAAGCTTTCTTT. Variable domain in full (rest from reference TRBV7-2 and TRBJ1-1): GAGVSQSPSNKVTEKGKDVELRCDPISGHTALYWYRQSLGQGLEFLIYFQGNSAPDKSGLPSDRFSAERTGGSVSTLTIQRTQQEDSAVYLCASSRGLGEITEAFFGQGTRLTVV.